This T cell receptor (beta chain) was retrieved from a study of shared clonotypes between healthy human individuals (TCRdb year 2020). Context from the whole study: A couple of women and a few men aged 18 to 49 years were included in the cohort. Per donor, three plates each were used for CD4 naive and CD4 memory, two for CD8 naive, and one for CD8 memory. To estimate repertoire size and how much clonotype sharing occurs between individuals, the study deeply sequenced the blood TCR repertoires of about five healthy adults. Libraries were prepared and TCR repertoires were sequenced by different laboratories using diverse techniques, in order to increase sequencing depth and limit assay-specific biases. Leukapheresis yielded between about 0.8 and 9.5 billion PBMCs per donor. Study-level results and caveats: Incomplete sequencing was indicated by rarefaction of sorted-subset datasets, despite the large sequencing depth. Pairwise subsampling led to the expectation that sequencing depth would affect the degree of clonotype sharing among donors. Compared with non-shared clonotypes, the clonotypes found in all four sorted-subset donors had higher generation probabilities. Estimated clonotype richness was generally larger for naive than for memory subsets. Only blood was sampled, and tissue TCR repertoires likely differ from those in blood. The genetic and exposure-history diversity represented was limited by the small number of donors. Across several donors, around 5.4% of naive CD4, 3.5% of naive CD8, approximately 2.5% of memory CD4, and under 0.45% of memory CD8 clonotypes were shared.

TCR CDR3 regions were amplified from genomic DNA by multiplex PCR using the deep immunoSEQ assay. Extracted genomic DNA from each cell subset was distributed evenly across all wells of several immunoSEQ 96-well plates, and each plate was treated as a replicate. For sorted subsets, 150 to 250 ng genomic DNA, equal to 30,000 to 35,000 T cell genomes, was loaded into each replicate PCR. Purified libraries were quantified with a Qubit 3.0 fluorometer, sized on a Bioanalyzer 2100, and re-quantified with the KAPA Library Quantification kit. A separate single-read 150-cycle Illumina NextSeq 550 flow cell was used to sequence each immunoSEQ 96-well plate. As for the authors' bioinformatics: The immunoSEQ output contained only junctional sequences without quality scores, so filtering could not match that applied to full-length reads. Sequences were annotated with PyIR, a Python wrapper for IgBLAST v1.9, and V/J genes and CDR3 were assigned using IMGT germline references. Reads with weak V/J assignments (E-value above 1e-6), missing CDR3, stop codons, out-of-frame junctions, or ambiguous translated residues were removed. A V3J clonotype was defined by an identical inferred V gene, J gene, and CDR3 amino acid sequence. To compute the percentage overlap between repertoires, the number of shared unique clonotypes was divided by the size of the smaller repertoire. Richness of each repertoire was evaluated using RTK rarefaction, the Chao1 estimator, and Recon v2.1 estimates of unobserved clonotypes. Generation probabilities were computed with OLGA for all TCRbeta clonotypes obtained by the gDNA method from four donors. This immuneACCESS table, as held by TCRdb, lists in-frame sequences with V and J called but not all clones. Of the missing ones, under half trace to an unresolved V gene in checked studies; the others have no known cause. V, J and clone size reflect that table, while D and trimming were determined from the DNA. The sample yields 2 million to 2.5 million clones; approximately 90% were counted once. More than 0.35% of the sample lies in the top ten.

Comments on this clone: There is no known antigen for this receptor. Within one base of it there is no much larger clone, and no base qualities were kept. Other DNA sequences in the sample encode the same CDR3.

For this chain, trimming is 3 bases at the V end and 4 bases at the J end, and the number of junction bases without a gene match is 6. According to the germline V gene, CDR1 reads SQVTM and CDR2 reads ANQGSEA. The CDR3 goes from the cysteine to the phenylalanine over 13 residues. Just the 39-base CDR3 DNA is kept, in frame starting at base 1. Healthy HIV-negative adults with no recently reported acute infections or vaccinations were included as donors. Only Caucasian adults living in Nashville, Tennessee, USA were represented among the donors. CD4+ T cells were enriched by magnetic negative selection; naive cells were then positively selected on CD45RA, and the negative fraction formed the memory subset. Blood was collected by leukapheresis, and PBMCs were isolated by Ficoll-Histopaque density gradient centrifugation and then cryopreserved in liquid nitrogen vapor phase. Analytical flow cytometry was used to check the purity and quantity of every magnetically sorted T cell population. Each sorted fraction had its genomic DNA isolated and then quantified by UV absorbance on a Nanodrop 2000c.

Sequencing was performed on naive CD4+ T cells from PBMCs. The label giving this sample's cell subset or site can be read as: CD45RA+ positively selected. The receptor was derived from a man aged 18 to 35 in good health. Some clones in this sample may be carry-over from other donors' samples. The sequence joins TRBV29-1 to TRBJ2-7; 7 middle bases align to TRBD2. The nucleotide sequence reads TGCAGCGTTGAGGGGCTAGCGGATTACGAGCAGTACTTC. Translated, this gives CSVEGLADYEQYF.